This TCR beta chain was recorded in a study of Ad26.COV2.S vaccination and SARS-CoV-2 variants. Turning to the study itself: COV1001, an Ad26.COV2.S trial, supplied this vaccine-arm donor. Findings and caveats of the study: Breadth measured for non-spike TCRs was similar across vaccine and placebo recipients.

Notes on this clone: What it binds is not known.

Germline loops: CDR1 LNHDA, CDR2 SQIVND (reference sequence). The V gene end was trimmed by 5 bases and the J gene end by 8 bases; junction bases not matched to a gene: 10. The CDR3 sequence is 14 residues long. Treatment noted: 15 to 20 received Ad26.COV2.S at low or high dose, single or two shots; several received placebo; per-sample allocation not given. The investigators took samples on day 63 after the first vaccine or placebo injection. Assay used: immunoSEQ multiplex PCR; TCRdb lists only in-frame clones, some missing. Of 360,000 or so clones detected, around 86% appear once; the ten largest clones hold around 3.5%.

This clonotype was obtained from a person aged 18-65 years who received the Ad26.COV2.S COVID-19 vaccine or a placebo. The sequenced sample was peripheral blood, obtained in a trial of Ad26.COV2.S vaccine versus placebo. The chain has TRBV19 and TRBJ1-2; 8 bases agree with TRBD1. As DNA, the CDR3 is TGTGCCAGTAGTCTCGGACAGGGCGCAAGCGGCTACACCTTC. As protein: CASSLGQGASGYTF.